The table lists the clone carrying this T cell receptor (beta chain) with a few counts. Its specificity is not known. Sorted-subset replicate PCRs used roughly 220 ng DNA, roughly 28,000 T cell genomes. Sequencing used immunoSEQ multiplex PCR; TCRdb keeps in-frame clones, though not all of them. The profile shows roughly 410,000 clones, roughly 96% of them singletons. CD45RO+ cells joined CCR7-negative CD45RA+ TemRA cells to form CD8 memory. The data were taken from a study of shared clonotypes between healthy human individuals. The wider study: There were three CD4 naive, three CD4 memory, two CD8 naive and one CD8 memory plates per donor.

V lost 5 bases to trimming and J lost 6 bases; unmatched junction nucleotides: 2. The CDR3 is 13 residues long. The V gene's germline CDR1 is MNHNS and CDR2 SASEGT. Study-wide results and caveats: The authors sampled blood alone, and tissue repertoires likely differ.

The source material was memory CD8+ T cells sorted from blood. The subset here: CD45RO+ cells pooled with CCR7-negative TemRA cells. This sequence was found in a man aged 30-40 years in good health. The gene calls are TRBV6-1 and TRBJ1-5; TRBD1 aligns across 9 bases. The CDR3 loop is CASSPTGGQPQHF. The CDR3 nucleotides are TGTGCCAGCAGTCCGACAGGGGGTCAGCCCCAGCATTTT.